This is a list of T cell receptor beta chains from one sample in a study of blood T cell repertoires in COVID-19. The protocol was immunoSEQ multiplex PCR, while the TCRdb copy is restricted to in-frame clones and leaves out a portion. Among about 250,000 clones listed, over 80% were seen once. Sequencing input: peripheral blood. These receptors were obtained from a woman between 40 and 55 years old who had recovered from COVID-19. CDR3s include the opening cysteine and the closing phenylalanine or tryptophan. The D gene is left open where the match is weak. Part of the rows lack a size; the others show once, few, many or a class for expanded clones.

abundance | d_gene | j_gene | v_gene | CDR3aa | CDR3nt
NA | NA | TRBJ1-2 | TRBV7-8 | CASSLERRGGYTF | TGTGCCAGCAGCTTAGAGAGACGAGGCGGCTACACCTTC
NA | TRBD2 | TRBJ2-2 | TRBV19 | CASNPGGGTGELFF | TGTGCCAGTAACCCGGGAGGGGGCACCGGGGAGCTGTTTTTT
NA | TRBD1 | TRBJ1-4 | TRBV2 | CASSVDRGQYEKLFF | TGTGCCAGCAGTGTTGACAGGGGGCAGTACGAAAAACTGTTTTTT
NA | NA | TRBJ1-1 | TRBV25-1 | CASSKTEGIVGSTEAFF | TGTGCCAGCAGTAAGACAGAAGGGATTGTGGGAAGCACTGAAGCTTTCTTT
NA | NA | TRBJ2-3 | TRBV27 | CASSLMASTDTQYF | TGTGCCAGCAGTTTAATGGCCAGCACAGATACGCAGTATTTT
NA | NA | TRBJ2-6 | TRBV30 | CACYASGANVLTF | TGTGCCTGCTACGCCTCTGGGGCCAACGTCCTGACTTTC
NA | TRBD1 | TRBJ1-2 | TRBV6-5 | CASSYLGQGYGYTF | TGTGCCAGCAGTTACCTGGGACAGGGCTATGGCTACACCTTC
NA | NA | TRBJ1-4 | TRBV5-1 | CASTLGEGQEKLFF | TGCGCCAGCACCCTGGGAGAAGGGCAAGAAAAACTGTTTTTT
NA | NA | TRBJ2-3 | TRBV11-2 | CASSFPPQGGSTDTQYF | TGTGCCAGCAGCTTCCCCCCTCAGGGGGGAAGCACAGATACGCAGTATTTT
NA | NA | TRBJ2-7 | TRBV5-6 | CASSLGRGYYEQYF | TGTGCCAGCAGCTTGGGCAGGGGATACTACGAGCAGTACTTC
NA | NA | TRBJ1-5 | TRBV28 | CASRKLTGWQNQPQHF | TGTGCCAGCAGAAAACTTACAGGGTGGCAGAATCAGCCCCAGCATTTT
NA | TRBD1 | TRBJ1-1 | TRBV5-4 | CASSPDRRAEAFF | TGTGCCAGCAGCCCGGACAGGCGCGCTGAAGCTTTCTTT
NA | NA | TRBJ2-5 | TRBV2 | CASMRYSQETQYF | TGTGCCAGCATGAGGTATTCCCAAGAGACCCAGTACTTC
NA | NA | TRBJ1-5 | TRBV4-1 | CASSQDLRQPQHF | TGCGCCAGCAGCCAAGATCTCAGACAGCCCCAGCATTTT
NA | NA | TRBJ2-1 | TRBV5-4 | CASSLQGSSDEQFF | TGTGCCAGCAGCTTGCAGGGGAGCAGCGATGAGCAGTTCTTC
NA | NA | TRBJ1-1 | TRBV5-1 | CASSLEAGRWNTEAFF | TGCGCCAGCAGCTTGGAGGCAGGGCGGTGGAACACTGAAGCTTTCTTT
NA | NA | TRBJ1-2 | TRBV2 | CASSEPEDNYGYTF | TGTGCCAGCAGTGAACCAGAGGATAACTATGGCTACACCTTC
NA | NA | TRBJ1-2 | TRBV5-1 | CASTVAGGRSYGYTF | TGCGCCAGCACTGTTGCGGGGGGGCGCTCCTATGGCTACACCTTC
NA | NA | TRBJ1-4 | TRBV5-1 | CASSIQGGNEKLFF | TGCGCCAGCAGCATACAGGGTGGAAATGAAAAACTGTTTTTT
NA | NA | TRBJ1-1 | TRBV15 | CATSATTANTEAFF | TGTGCCACCAGCGCAACGACTGCGAACACTGAAGCTTTCTTT
NA | TRBD1 | TRBJ1-4 | TRBV5-1 | CASSLGQGATNEKLFF | TGCGCCAGCAGCTTGGGGCAGGGGGCAACTAATGAAAAACTGTTTTTT
few | TRBD1 | TRBJ1-5 | TRBV24-1 | CATSEAGQGTNQPQHF | TGTGCCACCAGTGAAGCGGGACAGGGTACAAATCAGCCCCAGCATTTT
NA | NA | TRBJ2-7 | TRBV7-9 | CASSSRQDSYEQYF | TGTGCCAGCAGCTCTCGACAGGACTCCTACGAGCAGTACTTC
NA | NA | TRBJ2-3 | TRBV5-4 | CASSLSGTSDTQYF | TGTGCCAGCAGCTTGTCAGGTACATCAGATACGCAGTATTTT
NA | TRBD1 | TRBJ1-4 | TRBV7-9 | CASNRDRSEKLFF | TGTGCCAGCAACCGGGACAGGTCTGAAAAACTGTTTTTT
few | TRBD1 | TRBJ1-1 | TRBV6-5 | CASKSETGRTEAFF | TGTGCCAGCAAGTCCGAGACAGGGAGGACTGAAGCTTTCTTT